The 27 T cell receptor beta chains below were found in one sample sequenced in a study of patients with pleural tuberculosis. TCRdb called the reads again in MiXCR, with one record for every CDR3 protein. Of 25,000 to 35,000 distinct CDR3 sequences in the sample, 18% were seen once. The sequencing sample was made of peripheral blood. The receptors here all came from a human donor with pleural tuberculosis.

Many counts were recorded for this clonotype. The rearrangement links TRBV7-9 to TRBJ2-3; 7 bases align to TRBD2. Germline V lookup: CDR1 SEHNR, CDR2 FQNEAQ (reference sequence). The V segment lost 7 bases and the J segment 8 bases; nucleotides outside the gene matches: 6. This CDR3 contains 12 residues. The CDR3 sequence is CASTPWGGTQYF. CDR3 DNA sequence: TGTGCCAGCACCCCTTGGGGGGGTACGCAGTATTTT.

To note about this clonotype: This could be a read error, since a much larger clone is one nucleotide away. The chain couples TRBV6-6 to TRBJ2-7; D not resolved. This CDR3 has 13 residues. Looked up from germline, CDR1 is MNHNY and CDR2 is SVGAGI (reference sequence). The CDR3 reads CASGYPDISRQYF. CDR3 DNA: TGTGCCAGCGGTTACCCAGACATCTCCAGGCAGTACTTC.

This clonotype ranks as medium-sized. The chain joins TRBV6-6 to TRBJ1-1; 8 bases map to TRBD1. J was trimmed by 3 bases and V by 3 bases; bases with no gene match: 3. This CDR3 is 14 amino acids long. CDR1 MNHNY and CDR2 SVGAGI come from the germline V gene (reference sequence). CDR3 bases: TGTGCCAGCAGTTATCAGGGGGCCGACACTGAAGCTTTCTTT. Translated, it gives CASSYQGADTEAFF.

The chain joins TRBV29-1 to TRBJ2-1, with D hard to call. V was trimmed by 4 bases and J by 8 bases, leaving 12 bases between them. This CDR3 region has 12 residues. CDR1 and CDR2 from the germline V gene are SQVTM and ANQGSEA. The CDR3 here is CSVAKGLYEQFF. In DNA form, the CDR3 reads TGCAGCGTTGCGAAGGGTCTCTATGAGCAGTTCTTC.

This clonotype was counted ten times or more. V gene TRBV7-8 combines with J gene TRBJ2-5, with TRBD1 matching 8 bases. The CDR3 sequence is 15 residues long. CDR1 SGHVS and CDR2 FQNEAQ come from the germline V gene. Trimming cost V 4 bases and J 5 bases; bases outside gene matches: 9. In DNA, the CDR3 is TGTGCCAGCAGCTATGGACAGGGCCTCGGGGAGACCCAGTACTTC. This sequence encodes CASSYGQGLGETQYF.

This clonotype was counted many times. The V call is TRBV29-1, the J call TRBJ1-1; TRBD1 might be the D (5 bases). CDR3 length equals 13 residues. Trimming shortened V by 5 bases and J by 4 bases, and 14 bases separated the two germline ends. Germline lookup yields CDR1 SQVTM and CDR2 ANQGSEA. CDR3 in amino acids: CSVLTGGGTEAFF. Written as DNA, the CDR3 is TGCAGCGTTCTTACAGGCGGGGGCACTGAAGCTTTCTTT.

Ten or more counts support this clonotype. J is TRBJ2-7 and V is TRBV28, with D maybe TRBD1 (5 bases). Germline V CDR1 and CDR2: MDHEN, SYDVKM. V lost 1 base, J lost 2 bases, and 18 bases lay in between. The CDR3 has 17 amino acids. CDR3 amino acids: CASSLLALTGGTYEQYF. CDR3 nucleotide sequence: TGTGCCAGCAGTTTATTGGCCCTCACAGGTGGCACCTACGAGCAGTACTTC.

In regard to this clonotype: Possible read error: a much larger clone is one base away. V usage is TRBV7-2 and J usage is TRBJ2-5; D is unresolved. The CDR3 covers 12 residues. Deletions cut 8 bases from V and 4 bases from J, with 11 bases between. CDR1 is SGHTA and CDR2 is FQGNSA in the germline V gene. The CDR3, as DNA: TGTGCCAGCTGCAGCTCGGGAGAGACCCAGTACTTC. Protein: CASCSSGETQYF.

The table lists this clonotype with many counts. For the CDR3, the DNA is TGTGCCAGCAGTGAAGGAGTGACAGGGGCCTACGAGCAGTACTTC. This gives the protein CASSEGVTGAYEQYF. The V call is TRBV6-1, the J call TRBJ2-7; 8 bases line up with TRBD1. CDR1 and CDR2 (germline): MNHNS, SASEGT. The V segment lost 1 base and the J segment 2 bases; nucleotides outside the gene matches: 4. This CDR3 is built from 15 residues.

In this sample, this clonotype turned up many times. V gene TRBV5-1 combines with J gene TRBJ1-2; possible D gene TRBD1, 5 bases. Germline V gives CDR1 SGHRS, CDR2 YFSETQ. Trimming removed 1 base at V and 3 bases at J, with 7 bases between. The CDR3 has 13 amino acids. In DNA, the CDR3 is TGCGCCAGCAGCTTGCTAGGGGACTATGGCTACACCTTC. Its protein product is CASSLLGDYGYTF.

In this sample, this clonotype turned up many times. The CDR3 coding sequence is TGCGCCAGCAGCTCCGGGACGGCGGGAAATCAGCCCCAGCATTTT. Its protein is CASSSGTAGNQPQHF. The genes are TRBV5-1 and TRBJ1-5; the D gene is possibly TRBD1 (5 bases). The CDR3 sequence is 15 residues long. Trimming removed 3 bases from V and 4 bases from J, with 14 bases in between. The germline gives CDR1 SGHRS, CDR2 YFSETQ.

This clonotype was detected ten times or more. The rearrangement uses TRBV29-1 and TRBJ1-3; D unclear. V was trimmed by 6 bases and J by 0 bases, leaving 6 bases between them. The CDR3 is made up of 12 amino acids. Germline CDR1 and CDR2: SQVTM and ANQGSEA. The CDR3 DNA is TGCAGCGTGAAGGTCTCTGGAAACACCATATATTTT. It specifies CSVKVSGNTIYF.

At least ten counts were recorded for this clonotype. V gene TRBV10-2 combines with J gene TRBJ1-1, with 7 bases matching TRBD1. V was pared by 2 bases and J by 0 bases, with 3 bases of the junction left unmatched. Germline CDR1 WSHSY, CDR2 SAAADI. The CDR3 runs 15 residues. The CDR3 reads CASSEERGLNTEAFF. The CDR3 bases are TGCGCCAGCAGTGAGGAGAGGGGGCTGAACACTGAAGCTTTCTTT.

A word on this clonotype: A much larger clonotype is one base distant, so this may be a read error. V and J are TRBV20-1 and TRBJ1-2; no clear D gene. Germline CDR1 DFQATT, CDR2 SNEGSKA (reference sequence). The CDR3 is 13 amino acids. CDR3 bases: TGCAGTGCTAGGGGAGATGCGACGAGTGGCTACTCCTTC. As protein: CSARGDATSGYSF.

This clonotype was counted many times. The genes are TRBV5-4 and TRBJ2-3; the D gene could be TRBD1 or TRBD2 (7 bases each). Trimming took off 2 bases at V and 2 bases at J, with 18 bases between the two ends. The CDR3 extends over 17 amino acids. Germline lookup yields CDR1 SGHNT and CDR2 YYREEE (reference sequence). This CDR3 reads CASSFDRAGVSTDTQYF. The DNA for the CDR3 is TGTGCCAGCAGCTTTGACAGGGCGGGGGTATCCACAGATACGCAGTATTTT.

The chain combines TRBV9 with TRBJ2-7; TRBD1 might be the D (6 bases). This CDR3 contains 12 residues. V lost 2 bases to trimming and J lost 7 bases, with 10 bases between them. Germline V gene data show CDR1 as SGDLS and CDR2 as YYNGEE. CDR3 in DNA: TGTGCCAGCAGCGTGGACAGTTCAGAGCAGTACTTC. This sequence encodes CASSVDSSEQYF. The full variable domain, with the rest looked up from reference TRBV9 and TRBJ2-7, is DSGVTQTPKHLITATGQRVTLRCSPRSGDLSVYWYQQSLDQGLQFLIQYYNGEERAKGNILERFSAQQFPDLHSELNLSSLELGDSALYFCASSVDSSEQYFGPGTRLTVT.

This clonotype has ten or more counts. The rearrangement links TRBV12-3 or TRBV12-4 to TRBJ1-2, with D hard to call. Trimming stripped 7 bases from V and 8 bases from J, with 17 bases between. CDR3 length: 13 residues. This CDR3 reads CASTLGSGEGYTF. The CDR3 DNA follows: TGTGCCAGCACACTCGGATCCGGGGAGGGCTACACCTTC.

This clonotype was detected ten times or more. The chain recombines TRBV3-1 with TRBJ2-2; D gene unclear. The germline V and J ends were trimmed by 3 bases and 0 bases, with 2 bases remaining between them. CDR1 and CDR2 (germline): LGHDT, YNNKEL (reference sequence). CDR3 size: 13 residues. CDR3 bases: TGTGCCAGCAGCCACCCGAACACCGGGGAGCTGTTTTTT. Protein product: CASSHPNTGELFF.

The sample holds many counts of this clonotype. The V gene is TRBV27, the J gene TRBJ2-1; 9 bases line up with TRBD2. The V gene end was trimmed by 2 bases and the J gene end by 6 bases; junction bases not matched to a gene: 5. CDR1 and CDR2 (germline): MNHEY, SMNVEV (reference sequence). CDR3 length equals 15 residues. CDR3 sequence reads: CASSLTAGGLNEQFF. The DNA for the CDR3 is TGTGCCAGCAGTTTAACGGCGGGAGGGCTCAATGAGCAGTTCTTC.

This clonotype has at least ten counts. The genes are TRBV29-1 and TRBJ1-5; D is unresolved. Trimming pared 1 base from V and 5 bases from J, leaving 9 bases between. Germline loops: CDR1 SQVTM, CDR2 ANQGSEA. This CDR3 spans 13 amino acids. The chain's CDR3 is CSVEVDGDQPQHF. The CDR3 DNA sequence: TGCAGCGTTGAAGTTGATGGGGATCAGCCCCAGCATTTT.

By frequency in the sample, this clonotype is medium-sized. The V gene is TRBV20-1, the J gene TRBJ1-1; D uncertain. Germline V gene lookup returns CDR1 DFQATT and CDR2 SNEGSKA (reference sequence). V was pared by 3 bases and J by 1 base, with 9 bases between. The CDR3 contains 13 residues. Here the CDR3 DNA reads TGCAGTGCTAGGGTCTCGTGGAACACTGAAGCTTTCTTT. This codes for CSARVSWNTEAFF.

This clonotype occurred many times. The chain employs TRBV20-1 and TRBJ2-1; D gene ambiguous. The V gene's germline CDR1 is DFQATT and CDR2 SNEGSKA (reference sequence). Trimming shortened V by 1 base and J by 2 bases, and 15 bases separated the two germline ends. The CDR3 extends over 16 amino acids. CDR3 protein: CSARGISQLTYNEQFF. The CDR3 DNA reads as TGCAGTGCTAGAGGGATCTCCCAGCTTACCTACAATGAGCAGTTCTTC.

In regard to this clonotype: It may be a read error: a sequence one base away is much more abundant. The chain is built from TRBV9 and TRBJ2-1; TRBD1 might be the D (7 bases). The CDR3 is 15 residues long. Germline values: CDR1 SGDLS, CDR2 YYNGEE. The DNA of the CDR3 is TGTACCATCAACCAGGGGGGATACTCCTACAATGAGCAGTTCTTC. Protein sequence: CTINQGGYSYNEQFF.

This clonotype was picked up many times. The chain has TRBV14 and TRBJ1-1, with D unclear. Germline V CDR1 and CDR2: SGHDN, FVKESK. CDR3 length equals 13 residues. Trimming stripped 4 bases from V and 6 bases from J, with 12 bases between. The CDR3 loop is CASSPDWAAEAFF. CDR3 bases: TGTGCCAGCAGCCCCGATTGGGCGGCTGAAGCTTTCTTT.

This clonotype was counted at least ten times. V gene TRBV29-1 combines with J gene TRBJ2-1; perhaps TRBD2 as D (6 bases). This CDR3 contains 16 residues. V was shortened by 0 bases and J by 1 base, with 13 bases between the two germline ends. Germline lookup yields CDR1 SQVTM and CDR2 ANQGSEA. Here the CDR3 reads CSVEDRRVLSYNEQFF. The CDR3, as DNA: TGCAGCGTTGAAGATAGGAGGGTCTTATCCTACAATGAGCAGTTCTTC.

This clonotype was seen many times. The V call is TRBV4-3, the J call TRBJ2-7, with 8 bases matching TRBD2. After removal of 0 bases from V and 4 bases from J, the junction contained 8 bases not matched to a gene. CDR3 length: 16 residues. CDR1 and CDR2 from the germline V gene are LGHNA and YSLEER. CDR3 coding DNA: TGCGCCAGCAGCCAAGAGGTGGCCGGGAGGGGATACGAGCAGTACTTC. This gives the protein CASSQEVAGRGYEQYF.

The chain employs TRBV19 and TRBJ2-1; TRBD2 is a possible D gene (6 bases). Germline CDR1 LNHDA, CDR2 SQIVND (reference sequence). V lost 7 bases, J lost 0 bases, and 16 bases lay in between. The CDR3 consists of 16 residues. This chain's CDR3 is CASTSGTSSSYNEQFF. The CDR3 nucleotides read TGTGCCAGTACTTCTGGGACTTCGAGCTCCTACAATGAGCAGTTCTTC.